This T cell receptor beta chain is drawn from a study of blood T cell repertoires in COVID-19. The wider study: Sites across the United States, Italy and Spain contributed samples from acute and convalescent COVID-19.

The cohort comprised adults aged about 18 to 90 years residing in about 25 US areas. Symptom resolution, clearance, or two negative PCRs marked the recovered donors of Cohort 3. V was shortened by 0 bases and J by 5 bases, with 11 bases between the two germline ends. The CDR3 is 15 amino acids. Germline V gives CDR1 MNHNS, CDR2 SASEGT. In the authors' methods: Reference gene primers were amplified, and this amplification served to estimate nucleated cell counts. Clones were read by immunoSEQ multiplex PCR, and TCRdb kept only the in-frame ones, dropping some. V, J and clone size derive from that table, while D and trimming were established from the DNA sequence. There are 200,000 to 250,000 clones in the sample; roughly 87% occur only once, and 10% to 11% lies in the top ten.

The chain combines TRBV6-1 with TRBJ1-3; no clear D gene. The source of this sequence is a young man who had recovered from COVID-19. Material for sequencing was PBMCs or T cells enriched from blood (not recorded which). In DNA form, the CDR3 reads TGTGCCAGCAGTGAAGCGCCTCGGGGAAGAAACACCATATATTTT. Protein sequence: CASSEAPRGRNTIYF.